The source of this TCR beta chain is a study of control samples from healthy donors and cancer patients. The CDR3 totals 18 residues. V lost 0 bases to trimming and J lost 4 bases; unmatched junction nucleotides: 10. Per germline, CDR1 LGHNA and CDR2 YNFKEQ. The sample holds one count of this clone. Assay used: immunoSEQ multiplex PCR; TCRdb lists only in-frame clones, some missing. The sample yields around 250,000 clones, around 79% seen once. The sequence derives from a woman aged 55 to 70 with lung cancer. Sequencing input: PBMCs. The chain links TRBV4-2 to TRBJ1-5; TRBD1 agrees at 9 bases. CDR3 in amino acids: CASSQESYRGRGNQPQHF. For the CDR3, the DNA is TGTGCCAGCAGCCAAGAGAGCTACAGGGGGCGGGGGAATCAGCCCCAGCATTTT.